This TCR beta chain is drawn from a study of T-cell memory formation after mild COVID-19. Overall study: Largely, the TCR clusters proved donor specific. General study results and limits: CD4+ bias marked clones expanding day 15 to 37, unlike balanced contracting clones.

The CDR3 extends over 15 amino acids. The germline gives CDR1 SNHLY, CDR2 FYNNEI. J lost 1 base, V lost 8 bases, and 6 bases had no gene match. Comments on this clonotype: Its antigen is unknown.

TCRdb re-derived calls from the 5' RACE reads in MiXCR, one entry per CDR3 protein. The sample has 300,000 to 400,000 distinct CDR3 sequences; around 15% are singletons. The source is a man aged 18-30 years who had mild COVID-19 (a few samples of this study predate the infection). Cell type and time point are not known. The V and J genes are TRBV2 and TRBJ2-4; TRBD2 matches 9 bases. The specimen was PBMCs or a T cell subset sorted from them (not recorded which). This CDR3 reads CASLRGGGAKNIQYF. In nucleotides, the CDR3 is TGTGCCAGCTTGCGGGGGGGCGGGGCCAAAAACATTCAGTACTTC.